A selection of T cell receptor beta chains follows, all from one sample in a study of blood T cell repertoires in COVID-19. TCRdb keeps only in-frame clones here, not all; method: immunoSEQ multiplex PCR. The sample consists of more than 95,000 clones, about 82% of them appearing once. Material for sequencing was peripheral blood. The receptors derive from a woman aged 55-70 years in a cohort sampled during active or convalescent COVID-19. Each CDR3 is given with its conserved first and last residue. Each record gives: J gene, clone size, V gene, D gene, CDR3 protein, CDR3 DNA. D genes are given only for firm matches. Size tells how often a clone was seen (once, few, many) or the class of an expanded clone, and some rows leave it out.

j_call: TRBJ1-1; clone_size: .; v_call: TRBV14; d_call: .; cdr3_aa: CASSQIWGSTEAFF; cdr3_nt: TGTGCCAGCAGCCAGATATGGGGCTCCACTGAAGCTTTCTTT
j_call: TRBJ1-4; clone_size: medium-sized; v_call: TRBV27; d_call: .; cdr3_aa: CASSIGRVSATNEKLFF; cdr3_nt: TGTGCCAGCAGTATAGGCAGGGTCTCTGCAACTAATGAAAAACTGTTTTTT
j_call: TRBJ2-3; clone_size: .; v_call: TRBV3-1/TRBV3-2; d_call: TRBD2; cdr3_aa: CASSPGGGTDTQYF; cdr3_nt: TGTGCCAGCAGCCCGGGGGGGGGCACAGATACGCAGTATTTT
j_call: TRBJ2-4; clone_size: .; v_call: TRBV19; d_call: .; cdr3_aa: CASSISLKNIQYF; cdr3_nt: TGTGCCAGTAGTATAAGCCTGAAAAACATTCAGTACTTC
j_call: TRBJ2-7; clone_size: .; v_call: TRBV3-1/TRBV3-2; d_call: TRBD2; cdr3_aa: CASSQESSGSPEQYF; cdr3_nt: TGTGCCAGCAGCCAAGAGAGTAGCGGGAGCCCCGAGCAGTACTTC
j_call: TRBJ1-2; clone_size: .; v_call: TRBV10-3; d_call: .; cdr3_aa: CAISDSNYGYTF; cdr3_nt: TGTGCCATCAGTGACAGTAACTATGGCTACACCTTC
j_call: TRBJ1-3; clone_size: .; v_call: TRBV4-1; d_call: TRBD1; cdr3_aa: CASSQTGAGTGNTIYF; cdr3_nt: TGCGCCAGCAGCCAGACAGGGGCCGGCACTGGAAACACCATATATTTT
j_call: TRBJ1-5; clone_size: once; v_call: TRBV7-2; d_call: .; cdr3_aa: CASSPVGAKGGQPQHF; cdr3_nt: TGTGCCAGCAGCCCAGTGGGCGCAAAGGGAGGTCAGCCCCAGCATTTT
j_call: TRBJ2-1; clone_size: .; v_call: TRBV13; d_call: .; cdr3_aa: CASSLEGGQGPYNEQFF; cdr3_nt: TGTGCCAGCAGCTTAGAAGGGGGTCAGGGACCTTACAATGAGCAGTTCTTC
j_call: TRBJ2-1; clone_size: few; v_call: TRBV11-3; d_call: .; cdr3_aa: CASSLRGEGEQFF; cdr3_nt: TGTGCCAGCAGCTTAAGGGGGGAGGGTGAGCAGTTCTTC
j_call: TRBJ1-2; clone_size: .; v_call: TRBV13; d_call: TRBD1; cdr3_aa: CASSWGQGVNYGYTF; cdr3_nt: TGTGCCAGCAGCTGGGGACAGGGGGTTAACTATGGCTACACCTTC
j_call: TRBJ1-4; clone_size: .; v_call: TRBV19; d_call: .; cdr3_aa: CASRGGQLNEKLFF; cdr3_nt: TGTGCCAGTAGAGGCGGACAGCTTAATGAAAAACTGTTTTTT
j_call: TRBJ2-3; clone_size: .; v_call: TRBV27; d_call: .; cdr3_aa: CASSASIAPGTDTQYF; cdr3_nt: TGTGCCAGCAGTGCCTCGATAGCCCCTGGCACAGATACGCAGTATTTT
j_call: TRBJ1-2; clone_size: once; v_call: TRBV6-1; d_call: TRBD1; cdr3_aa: CASSSSTQDRGGYTF; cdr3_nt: TGTGCCAGCAGTTCTTCAACTCAGGACAGGGGCGGCTACACCTTC
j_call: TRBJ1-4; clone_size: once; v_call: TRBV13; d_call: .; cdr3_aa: CASSTGLTGEKLFF; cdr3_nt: TGTGCCAGCAGCACTGGACTCACGGGTGAAAAACTGTTTTTT
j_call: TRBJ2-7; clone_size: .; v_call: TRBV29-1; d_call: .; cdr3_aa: CSVEWLEGSPYEQYF; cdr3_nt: TGCAGCGTTGAATGGTTGGAGGGTTCCCCCTACGAGCAGTACTTC
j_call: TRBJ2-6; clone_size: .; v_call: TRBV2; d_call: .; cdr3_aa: CASSERGWAGETGANVLTF; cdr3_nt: TGTGCCAGCAGTGAGAGGGGTTGGGCAGGGGAAACTGGGGCCAACGTCCTGACTTTC
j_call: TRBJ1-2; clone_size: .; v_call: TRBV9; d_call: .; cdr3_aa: CASSVAPYGYTF; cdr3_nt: TGTGCCAGCAGCGTAGCCCCTTATGGCTACACCTTC
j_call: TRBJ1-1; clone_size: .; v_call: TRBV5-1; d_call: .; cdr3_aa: CASSAGPGGGRNTEAFF; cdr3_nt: TGCGCCAGCAGCGCCGGGCCGGGGGGCGGTAGGAACACTGAAGCTTTCTTT
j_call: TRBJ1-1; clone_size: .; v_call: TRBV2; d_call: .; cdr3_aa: CASNSRQNTEAFF; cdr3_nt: TGTGCCAGCAACTCACGACAGAACACTGAAGCTTTCTTT
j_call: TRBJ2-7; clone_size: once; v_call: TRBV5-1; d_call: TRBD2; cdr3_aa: CASSLAAGPPREQYF; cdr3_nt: TGCGCCAGCAGCTTGGCAGCGGGGCCCCCCCGGGAGCAGTACTTC
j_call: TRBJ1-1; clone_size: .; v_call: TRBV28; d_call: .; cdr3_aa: CASSFSGTEAFF; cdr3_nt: TGTGCCAGCAGTTTCAGCGGGACTGAAGCTTTCTTT
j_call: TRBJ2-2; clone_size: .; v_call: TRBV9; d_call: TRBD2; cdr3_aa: CASSVAGGSTGELFF; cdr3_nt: TGTGCCAGCAGCGTAGCGGGGGGGTCCACCGGGGAGCTGTTTTTT
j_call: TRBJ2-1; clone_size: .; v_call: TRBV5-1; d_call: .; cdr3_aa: CASSLFGVLFNEQFF; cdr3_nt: TGCGCCAGCAGCCTCTTCGGGGTGCTATTCAATGAGCAGTTCTTC
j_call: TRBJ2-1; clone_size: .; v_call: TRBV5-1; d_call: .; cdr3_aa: CASSSLRVLGTTDEQFF; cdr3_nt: TGCGCCAGCAGCTCTCTCAGGGTACTTGGTACCACAGATGAGCAGTTCTTC
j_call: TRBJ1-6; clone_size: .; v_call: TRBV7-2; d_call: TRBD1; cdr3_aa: CASSSPVGGNSPLHF; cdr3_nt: TGTGCCAGCAGCTCCCCGGTAGGGGGCAATTCACCCCTCCACTTT
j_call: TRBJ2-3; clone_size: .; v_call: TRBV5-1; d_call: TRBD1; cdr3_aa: CASSWGQGSTDTQYF; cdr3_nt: TGCGCCAGCAGTTGGGGACAGGGAAGCACAGATACGCAGTATTTT
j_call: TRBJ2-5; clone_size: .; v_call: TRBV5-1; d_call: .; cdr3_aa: CASSLQGTYQETQYF; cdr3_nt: TGCGCCAGCAGCTTGCAGGGGACGTACCAAGAGACCCAGTACTTC
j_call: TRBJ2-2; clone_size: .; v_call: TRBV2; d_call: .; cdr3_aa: CASSEGEGGRTGELFF; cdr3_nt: TGTGCCAGCAGTGAGGGGGAAGGGGGTAGGACCGGGGAGCTGTTTTTT
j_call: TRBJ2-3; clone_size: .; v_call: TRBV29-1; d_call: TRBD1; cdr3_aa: CSVPAGQGYTDTQYF; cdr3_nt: TGCAGCGTTCCTGCGGGACAGGGGTACACAGATACGCAGTATTTT
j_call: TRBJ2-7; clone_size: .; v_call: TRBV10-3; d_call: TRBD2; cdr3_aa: CAISIAGGSSYEQYF; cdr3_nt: TGTGCCATCAGCATAGCGGGGGGAAGCTCCTACGAGCAGTACTTC
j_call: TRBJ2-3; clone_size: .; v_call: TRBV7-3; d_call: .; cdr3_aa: CASPRVAWDTQYF; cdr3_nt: TGTGCCAGCCCCAGGGTGGCATGGGATACGCAGTATTTT
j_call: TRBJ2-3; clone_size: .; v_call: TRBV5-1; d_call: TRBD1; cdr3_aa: CASSPPGQGLTDTQYF; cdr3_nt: TGCGCCAGCAGCCCACCGGGACAGGGTCTTACAGATACGCAGTATTTT
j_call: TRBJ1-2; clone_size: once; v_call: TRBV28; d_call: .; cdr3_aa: CASSLSGYGYTF; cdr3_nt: TGTGCCAGCAGTTTGTCAGGGTATGGCTACACCTTC
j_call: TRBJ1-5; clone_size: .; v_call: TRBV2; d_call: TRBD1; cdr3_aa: CATGQGGNQPQHF; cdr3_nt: TGTGCCACGGGACAGGGAGGCAATCAGCCCCAGCATTTT
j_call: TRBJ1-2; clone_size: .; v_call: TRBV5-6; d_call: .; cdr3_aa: CASSLAARPTANYGYTF; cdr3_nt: TGTGCCAGCAGCTTGGCCGCTAGACCGACGGCAAACTATGGCTACACCTTC
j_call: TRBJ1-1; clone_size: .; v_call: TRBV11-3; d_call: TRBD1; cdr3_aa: CASSWDRGLMNTEAFF; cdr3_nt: TGTGCCAGCAGCTGGGACAGGGGGTTGATGAACACTGAAGCTTTCTTT
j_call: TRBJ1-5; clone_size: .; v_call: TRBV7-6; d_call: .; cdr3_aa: CASSLGPPISNQPQHF; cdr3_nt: TGTGCCAGCAGCTTAGGTCCCCCTATTAGCAATCAGCCCCAGCATTTT
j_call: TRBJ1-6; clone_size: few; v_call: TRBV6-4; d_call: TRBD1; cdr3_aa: CASSESWTGSSPLHF; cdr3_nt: TGTGCCAGCAGTGAGTCATGGACAGGATCTTCACCCCTCCACTTT
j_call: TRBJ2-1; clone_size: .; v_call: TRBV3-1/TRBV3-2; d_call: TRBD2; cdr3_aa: CASSETSGSYNEQFF; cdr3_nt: TGTGCCAGCAGCGAGACTAGCGGCTCCTACAATGAGCAGTTCTTC
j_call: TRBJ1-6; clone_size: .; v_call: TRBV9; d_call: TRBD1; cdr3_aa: CASSPGQGPGSYNSPLHF; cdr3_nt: TGTGCCAGCAGCCCAGGACAGGGTCCGGGGTCCTATAATTCACCCCTCCACTTT
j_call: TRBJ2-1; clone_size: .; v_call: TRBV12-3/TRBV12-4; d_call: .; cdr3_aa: CASSKSIYNEQFF; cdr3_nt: TGTGCCAGCTCAAAATCCATTTACAATGAGCAGTTCTTC
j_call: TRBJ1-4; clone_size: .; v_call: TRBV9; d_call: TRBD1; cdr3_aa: CASSLTGQVTEKLFF; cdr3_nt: TGTGCCAGCAGCTTAACGGGACAGGTTACAGAAAAACTGTTTTTT
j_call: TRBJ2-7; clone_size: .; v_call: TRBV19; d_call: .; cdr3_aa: CASSALGYEQYF; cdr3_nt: TGTGCCAGTAGTGCCCTCGGCTACGAGCAGTACTTC
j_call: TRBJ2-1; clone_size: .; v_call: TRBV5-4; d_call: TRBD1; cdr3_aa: CASSFTLGQGYNEQFF; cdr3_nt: TGTGCCAGCAGCTTTACCCTGGGACAGGGGTACAATGAGCAGTTCTTC
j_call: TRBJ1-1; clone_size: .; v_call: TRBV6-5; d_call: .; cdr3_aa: CASKVGAVTEAFF; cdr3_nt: TGTGCCAGCAAGGTGGGAGCCGTCACTGAAGCTTTCTTT
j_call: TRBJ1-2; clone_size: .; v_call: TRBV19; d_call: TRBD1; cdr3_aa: CASSPQGERWGYTF; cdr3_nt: TGTGCCAGTAGTCCCCAGGGGGAACGTTGGGGCTACACCTTC
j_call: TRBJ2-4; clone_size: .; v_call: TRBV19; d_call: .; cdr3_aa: CASSVREGNIQYF; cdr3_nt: TGTGCCAGTAGTGTCCGTGAGGGAAACATTCAGTACTTC
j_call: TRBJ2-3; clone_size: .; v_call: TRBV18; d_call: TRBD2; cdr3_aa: CASSPGREATQYF; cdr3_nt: TGTGCCAGCTCACCAGGTCGGGAGGCGACGCAGTATTTT
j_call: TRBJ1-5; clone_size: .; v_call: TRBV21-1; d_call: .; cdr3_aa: CASSNGGKEDPRRGRGQPQHF; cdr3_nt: TGTGCCAGCAGCAATGGGGGTAAGGAAGACCCACGGCGGGGACGGGGTCAGCCCCAGCATTTT
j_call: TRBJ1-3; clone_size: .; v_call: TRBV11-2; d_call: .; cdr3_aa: CASSLTTAPGNTIYF; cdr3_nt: TGTGCCAGCAGCTTAACCACAGCCCCTGGAAACACCATATATTTT
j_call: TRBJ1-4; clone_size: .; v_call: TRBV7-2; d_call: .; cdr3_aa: CASRLRANEKLFF; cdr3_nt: TGTGCCAGCCGACTTCGGGCTAATGAAAAACTGTTTTTT
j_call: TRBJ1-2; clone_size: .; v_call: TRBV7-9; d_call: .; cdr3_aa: CASSLERRAYGYTF; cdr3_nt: TGTGCCAGCAGCTTAGAACGCAGGGCCTATGGCTACACCTTC
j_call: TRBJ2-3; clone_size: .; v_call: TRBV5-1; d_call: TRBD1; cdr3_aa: CASSEGGLVVPDTQYF; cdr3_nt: TGCGCCAGCAGCGAAGGGGGCCTAGTAGTCCCAGATACGCAGTATTTT
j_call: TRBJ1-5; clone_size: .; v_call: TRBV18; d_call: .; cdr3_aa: CASSPRESGDQPQHF; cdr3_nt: TGTGCCAGCTCACCACGGGAATCGGGAGATCAGCCCCAGCATTTT
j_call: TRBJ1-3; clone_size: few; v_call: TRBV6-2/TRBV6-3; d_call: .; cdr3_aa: CASSSRQRGSNTIYF; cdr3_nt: TGTGCCAGCAGTTCCCGACAGCGCGGCAGTAACACCATATATTTT
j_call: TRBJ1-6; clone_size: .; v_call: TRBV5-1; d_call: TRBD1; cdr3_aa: CASSLARGTNSPLHF; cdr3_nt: TGCGCCAGCAGCTTGGCCAGGGGGACAAATTCACCCCTCCACTTT